The T cell receptor beta chain under discussion was sequenced for a study of beta chain features in type 1 diabetes. General study results and limits: Within the patient group, naive, central memory and Treg TCRB repertoires appeared more similar to each other than within healthy donors. Insertions were fewer and deletions more numerous at VDJ junctions in type 1 diabetes patients.

Every bit of the isolated RNA underwent reverse transcription, so sequencing read expressed TCRB transcripts. Naive, central memory and regulatory T cell samples averaged roughly 3.5 million immunoSEQ reads each. The repertoire was sequenced with immunoSEQ multiplex PCR; TCRdb's copy has only in-frame clones and lacks some. The data contain approximately 400,000 clones, roughly 16% of them singletons. The CDR3 covers 13 residues. Germline V CDR1 and CDR2: SQVTM, ANQGSEA. Trimming took 3 bases from V and 1 from J, leaving 10 bases between them. Only a few counts were recorded for this clone. The antigen remains unidentified.

The chain employs TRBV29-1 and TRBJ2-7, with unresolved D. The sequence derives from a young woman in good health. Source material: naive CD4+ T cells from blood. This chain's CDR3 is CSVEFSKSYEQYF. The CDR3 DNA is TGCAGCGTTGAGTTTAGCAAGTCCTACGAGCAGTACTTC.